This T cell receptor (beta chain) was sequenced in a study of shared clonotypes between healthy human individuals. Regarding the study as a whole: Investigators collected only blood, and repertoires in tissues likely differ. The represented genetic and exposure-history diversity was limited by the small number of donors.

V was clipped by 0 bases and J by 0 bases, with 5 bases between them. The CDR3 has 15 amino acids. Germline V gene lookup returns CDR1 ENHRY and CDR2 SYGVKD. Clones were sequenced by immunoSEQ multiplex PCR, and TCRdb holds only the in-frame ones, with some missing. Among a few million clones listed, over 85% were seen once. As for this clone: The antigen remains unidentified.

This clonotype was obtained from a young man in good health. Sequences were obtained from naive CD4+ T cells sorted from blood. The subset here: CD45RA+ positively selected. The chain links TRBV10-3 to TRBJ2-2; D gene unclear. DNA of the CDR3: TGTGCCATCAGTGAGTCTGCATCGAACACCGGGGAGCTGTTTTTT. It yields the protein CAISESASNTGELFF.